The 10 T cell receptor beta chains below come from one sample, sequenced in a study of blood T cell repertoires in COVID-19. The data were produced by immunoSEQ multiplex PCR, yet TCRdb's version contains in-frame clones alone and is incomplete. The table shows some 320,000 clones, with roughly 86% occurring only once. The material sequenced was PBMCs or T cells enriched from blood (not recorded which). Receptors originate from a woman aged 45 to 65 who had been exposed to COVID-19.

A few counts support this clone. This chain links TRBV6-4 with TRBJ1-6; TRBD1 might be the D (5 bases). With 7 bases removed from V and 0 bases from J, the gap between germline ends came to 13 bases. From germline, CDR1 is MRHNA and CDR2 SNTAGT. The CDR3 spans 16 residues. The CDR3 DNA reads TGTGCCAGCACCACGACAGAGAGCTCCTATAATTCACCCCTCCACTTT. Residues: CASTTTESSYNSPLHF.

The chain uses TRBV3-1 (or the pseudogene TRBV3-2) and TRBJ2-5, with a possible D match to TRBD2 (6 bases). The V end was cut by 8 bases, the J end by 2 bases, with 18 bases between. Germline CDR1 LGHDT, CDR2 YNNKEL (reference sequence). This CDR3 is 15 amino acids long. The CDR3 is CASGETGTWQETQYF. CDR3 bases: TGTGCCAGCGGAGAGACCGGGACTTGGCAAGAGACCCAGTACTTC.

The V call is TRBV28, the J call TRBJ2-7; D may be TRBD2 (5 bases). From germline, CDR1 is MDHEN and CDR2 SYDVKM. This CDR3 has 14 amino acids. Trimming left V 3 bases short and J 4 bases short, with 13 bases between. The CDR3 reads CASSFRDYKYEQYF. The CDR3 nucleotides are TGTGCCAGCAGTTTTCGAGACTACAAATACGAGCAGTACTTC.

The chain is built from TRBV15 and TRBJ1-1, with D uncertain. Deletions cut 1 base from V and 0 bases from J, with 9 bases between. This CDR3 is 15 amino acids long. Germline V gene sequence: CDR1 LNHNV, CDR2 YYDKDF (reference sequence). As DNA, the CDR3 is TGTGCCACCAGCAGAGCCATGGGCATGAACACTGAAGCTTTCTTT. Translation: CATSRAMGMNTEAFF.

This clone occurred once. This chain joins TRBV28 and TRBJ1-1; D not resolved. Germline assignment: CDR1 MDHEN and CDR2 SYDVKM. V lost 3 bases and J lost 0, with 5 bases in between. This CDR3 has 13 amino acids. The CDR3 nucleotides read TGTGCCAGCAGTTTCTCTGTGAACACTGAAGCTTTCTTT. It is translated as CASSFSVNTEAFF.

The V call is TRBV5-1, the J call TRBJ2-7, with D possibly being TRBD2 (6 bases). Trimming stripped 0 bases from V and 8 bases from J, with 9 bases between. The germline CDR1 and CDR2 sequences are SGHRS and YFSETQ. The CDR3 extends over 12 amino acids. CDR3 nucleotide sequence: TGCGCCAGCAGCTTGGACGGGGGACAGCAGTACTTC. Protein: CASSLDGGQQYF. The full variable domain, rest sourced from reference TRBV5-1 and TRBJ2-7, is KAGVTQTPRYLIKTRGQQVTLSCSPISGHRSVSWYQQTPGQGLQFLFEYFSETQRNKGNFPGRFSGRQFSNSRSEMNVSTLELGDSALYLCASSLDGGQQYFGPGTRLTVT.

The sample holds one count of this clone. The rearrangement joins TRBV6-5 to TRBJ2-1; D is perhaps TRBD1 (6 bases). Trimming cost V 8 bases and J 2 bases, with 16 bases left between them. The germline V gene encodes CDR1 MNHEY and CDR2 SVGAGI. The CDR3 consists of 15 residues. The CDR3 DNA follows: TGTGCCAGCGGCCGGGACACCGGACCCTACAATGAGCAGTTCTTC. This codes for CASGRDTGPYNEQFF.

The chain couples TRBV5-4 to TRBJ1-2; D remains unclear. The CDR3 consists of 14 residues. Trimming took off 0 bases at V and 2 bases at J, with 8 bases between the two ends. In germline, CDR1 is SGHNT, CDR2 YYREEE (reference sequence). The CDR3 loop is CASSLGLENYGYTF. The CDR3 DNA reads TGTGCCAGCAGCTTGGGACTTGAAAACTATGGCTACACCTTC. Together with reference TRBV5-4 and TRBJ1-2, the CDR3 gives the full variable domain: ETGVTQSPTHLIKTRGQQVTLRCSSQSGHNTVSWYQQALGQGPQFIFQYYREEENGRGNFPPRFSGLQFPNYSSELNVNALELDDSALYLCASSLGLENYGYTFGSGTRLTVV.

V usage is TRBV7-2 and J usage is TRBJ1-6, with D unresolved. Trimming took off 1 base at V and 7 bases at J, with 8 bases between the two ends. CDR1 and CDR2 (germline): SGHTA, FQGNSA. This CDR3 is 14 amino acids long. The CDR3 bases are TGTGCCAGCAGCTTAGTCGGTAACAATTCACCCCTCCACTTT. Protein: CASSLVGNNSPLHF. Variable domain in full (rest from reference TRBV7-2 and TRBJ1-6): GAGVSQSPSNKVTEKGKDVELRCDPISGHTALYWYRQSLGQGLEFLIYFQGNSAPDKSGLPSDRFSAERTGGSVSTLTIQRTQQEDSAVYLCASSLVGNNSPLHFGNGTRLTVT.

J is TRBJ2-7 and V is TRBV30; 11 bases line up with TRBD2. Germline values: CDR1 GTSNPN, CDR2 SVGIG (reference sequence). V lost 7 bases, J lost 3 bases, and 2 bases stayed unmatched. This CDR3 comprises 12 residues. CDR3: CAYSGGDYEQYF. The CDR3 nucleotides read TGTGCCTATAGCGGGGGGGACTACGAGCAGTACTTC.